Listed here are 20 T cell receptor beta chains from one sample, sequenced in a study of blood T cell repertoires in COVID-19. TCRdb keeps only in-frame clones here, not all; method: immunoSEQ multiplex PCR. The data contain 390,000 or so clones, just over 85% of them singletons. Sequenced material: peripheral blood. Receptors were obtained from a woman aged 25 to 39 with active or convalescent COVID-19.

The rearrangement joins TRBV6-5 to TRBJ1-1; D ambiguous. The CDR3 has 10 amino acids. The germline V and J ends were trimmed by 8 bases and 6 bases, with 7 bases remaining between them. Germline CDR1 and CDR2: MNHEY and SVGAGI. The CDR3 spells CASGRAEAFF. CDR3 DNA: TGTGCCAGCGGGAGGGCTGAAGCTTTCTTT.

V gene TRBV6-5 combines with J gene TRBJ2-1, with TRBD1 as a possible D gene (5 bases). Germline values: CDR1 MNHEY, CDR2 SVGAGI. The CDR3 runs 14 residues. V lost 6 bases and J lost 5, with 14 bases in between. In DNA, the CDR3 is TGTGCCAGCAGGGTGGGCAGGGTAGACAATGAGCAGTTCTTC. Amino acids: CASRVGRVDNEQFF.

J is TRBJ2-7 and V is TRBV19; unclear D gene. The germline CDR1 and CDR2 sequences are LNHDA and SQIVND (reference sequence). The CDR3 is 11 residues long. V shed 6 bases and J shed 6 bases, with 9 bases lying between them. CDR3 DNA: TGTGCCAGTAGCCGATCCGGCGAGCAGTACTTC. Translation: CASSRSGEQYF. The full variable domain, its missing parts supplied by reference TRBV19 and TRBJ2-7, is DGGITQSPKYLFRKEGQNVTLSCEQNLNHDAMYWYRQDPGQGLRLIYYSQIVNDFQKGDIAEGYSVSREKKESFPLTVTSAQKNPTAFYLCASSRSGEQYFGPGTRLTVT.

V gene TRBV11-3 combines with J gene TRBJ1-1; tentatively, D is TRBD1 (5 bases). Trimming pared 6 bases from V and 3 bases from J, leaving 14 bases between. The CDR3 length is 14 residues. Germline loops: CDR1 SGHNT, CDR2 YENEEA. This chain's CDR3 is CASRRDRGDTEAFF. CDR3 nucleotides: TGTGCCAGCAGGCGGGACCGCGGGGACACTGAAGCTTTCTTT.

This chain's CDR3 is CASRRTFYSYEQYF. DNA for the CDR3: TGTGCCAGCAGGCGGACATTTTACTCCTACGAGCAGTACTTC. The chain employs TRBV11-2 and TRBJ2-7; D is perhaps TRBD1 (5 bases). Germline V CDR1 and CDR2: SGHAT, FQNNGV. CDR3 length: 14 amino acids. With 6 bases removed from V and 0 bases from J, the gap between germline ends came to 12 bases.

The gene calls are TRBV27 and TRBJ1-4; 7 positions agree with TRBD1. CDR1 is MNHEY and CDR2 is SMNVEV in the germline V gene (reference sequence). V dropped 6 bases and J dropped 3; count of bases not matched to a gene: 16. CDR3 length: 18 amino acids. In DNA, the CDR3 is TGTGCCAGCAGACGGACAGGCCAACGGGAGTCCTCTAATGAAAAACTGTTTTTT. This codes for CASRRTGQRESSNEKLFF.

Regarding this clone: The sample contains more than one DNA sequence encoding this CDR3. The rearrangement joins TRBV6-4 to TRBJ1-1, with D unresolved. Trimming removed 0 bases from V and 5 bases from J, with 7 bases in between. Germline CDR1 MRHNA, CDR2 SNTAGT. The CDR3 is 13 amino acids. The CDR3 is CASSDSGVTEAFF. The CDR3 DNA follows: TGTGCCAGCAGTGACTCCGGGGTGACTGAAGCTTTCTTT.

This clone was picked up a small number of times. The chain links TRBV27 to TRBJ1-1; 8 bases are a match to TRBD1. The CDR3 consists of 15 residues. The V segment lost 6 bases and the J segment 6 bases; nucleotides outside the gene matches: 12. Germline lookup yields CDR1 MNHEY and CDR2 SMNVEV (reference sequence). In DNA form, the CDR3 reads TGTGCCAGCAGCCCCACCTCCCAGGGGGCCCCTGAAGCTTTCTTT. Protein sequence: CASSPTSQGAPEAFF.

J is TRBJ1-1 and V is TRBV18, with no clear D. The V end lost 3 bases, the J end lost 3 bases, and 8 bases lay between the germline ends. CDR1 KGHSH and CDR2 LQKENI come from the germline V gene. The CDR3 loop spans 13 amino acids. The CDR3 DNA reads TGTGCCAGCTCACCCCTCGGAGACACTGAAGCTTTCTTT. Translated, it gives CASSPLGDTEAFF.

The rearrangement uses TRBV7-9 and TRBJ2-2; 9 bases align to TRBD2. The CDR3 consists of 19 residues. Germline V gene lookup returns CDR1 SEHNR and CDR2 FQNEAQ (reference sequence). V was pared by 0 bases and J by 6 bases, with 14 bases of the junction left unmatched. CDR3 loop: CASSLAVAASGTGAGELFF. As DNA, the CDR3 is TGTGCCAGCAGCTTAGCGGTGGCGGCTAGCGGGACGGGGGCCGGGGAGCTGTTTTTT.

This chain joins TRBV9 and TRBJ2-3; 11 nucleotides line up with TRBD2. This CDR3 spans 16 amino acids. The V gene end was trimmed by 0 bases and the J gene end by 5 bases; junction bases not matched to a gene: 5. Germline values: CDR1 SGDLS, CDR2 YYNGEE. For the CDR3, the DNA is TGTGCCAGCAGCGTAGAGGCTAGCGGGGGGTTAGATACGCAGTATTTT. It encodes CASSVEASGGLDTQYF.

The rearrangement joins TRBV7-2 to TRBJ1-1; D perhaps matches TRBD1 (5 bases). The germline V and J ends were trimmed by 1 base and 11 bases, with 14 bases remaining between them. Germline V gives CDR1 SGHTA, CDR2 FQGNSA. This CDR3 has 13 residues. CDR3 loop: CASSLEESGKAFF. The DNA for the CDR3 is TGTGCCAGCAGCTTAGAGGAATCAGGGAAGGCTTTCTTT.

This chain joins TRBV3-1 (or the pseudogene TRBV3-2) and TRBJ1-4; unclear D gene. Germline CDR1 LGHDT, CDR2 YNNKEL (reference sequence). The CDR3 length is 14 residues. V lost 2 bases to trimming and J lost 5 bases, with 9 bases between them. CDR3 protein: CASSQHGVNEKLFF. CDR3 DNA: TGTGCCAGCAGCCAACATGGAGTGAATGAAAAACTGTTTTTT.

The CDR3 region is CASSLSRVSSYNSPLHF. CDR3 nucleotides: TGTGCCAGCAGTTTAAGCCGGGTGAGCTCCTATAATTCACCCCTCCACTTT. The V and J genes are TRBV27 and TRBJ1-6; D ambiguous. Germline loops: CDR1 MNHEY, CDR2 SMNVEV (reference sequence). The CDR3 is 17 amino acids. Trimming took 2 bases from V and 0 from J, leaving 11 bases between them.

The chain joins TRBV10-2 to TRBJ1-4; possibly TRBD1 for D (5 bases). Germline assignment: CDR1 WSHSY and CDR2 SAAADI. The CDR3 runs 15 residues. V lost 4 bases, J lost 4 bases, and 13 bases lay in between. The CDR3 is CASSVGRGDNEKLFF. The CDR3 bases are TGCGCCAGCAGTGTGGGGCGCGGCGATAATGAAAAACTGTTTTTT.

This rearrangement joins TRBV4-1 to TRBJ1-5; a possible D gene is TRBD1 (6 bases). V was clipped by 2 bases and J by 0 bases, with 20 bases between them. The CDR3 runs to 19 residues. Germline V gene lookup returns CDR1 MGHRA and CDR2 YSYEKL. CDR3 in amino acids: CASSQNDRTDKYSNQPQHF. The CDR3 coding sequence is TGCGCCAGCAGCCAAAACGACAGGACCGACAAATATAGCAATCAGCCCCAGCATTTT.

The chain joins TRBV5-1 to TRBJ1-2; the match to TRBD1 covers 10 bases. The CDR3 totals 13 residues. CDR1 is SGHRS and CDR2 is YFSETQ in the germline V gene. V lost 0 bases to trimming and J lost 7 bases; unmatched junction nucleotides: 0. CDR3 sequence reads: CASSLGQGAGYTF. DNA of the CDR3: TGCGCCAGCAGCTTGGGACAGGGGGCTGGCTACACCTTC.

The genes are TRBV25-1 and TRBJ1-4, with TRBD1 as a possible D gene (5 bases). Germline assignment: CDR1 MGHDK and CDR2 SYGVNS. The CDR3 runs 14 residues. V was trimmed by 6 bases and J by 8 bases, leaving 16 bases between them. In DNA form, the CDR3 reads TGTGCCAGCAGCATGGGGCAGGGTGGGGAAAAACTGTTTTTT. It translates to CASSMGQGGEKLFF.

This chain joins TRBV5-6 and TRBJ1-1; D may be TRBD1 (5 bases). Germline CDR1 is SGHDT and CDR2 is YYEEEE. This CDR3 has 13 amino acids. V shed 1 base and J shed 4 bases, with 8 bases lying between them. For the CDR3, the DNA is TGTGCCAGCAGCTTGAGGGGTGGCACTGAAGCTTTCTTT. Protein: CASSLRGGTEAFF.

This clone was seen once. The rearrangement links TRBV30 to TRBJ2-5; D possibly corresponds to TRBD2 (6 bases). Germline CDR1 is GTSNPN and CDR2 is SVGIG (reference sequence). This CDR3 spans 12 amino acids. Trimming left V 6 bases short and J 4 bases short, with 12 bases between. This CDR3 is CACRLVGETQYF. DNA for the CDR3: TGTGCCTGTCGACTAGTCGGAGAGACCCAGTACTTC.